This entry lists 24 T cell receptor beta chains sequenced from one sample in a study of Graves' ophthalmopathy and Graves' hyperthyroidism. Researchers took RNA transcripts and amplified TCR beta CDR3 regions from them. Second-round multiplex PCR followed a first-round RT-PCR using HTBI primers. Each CDR3 protein is one row after TCRdb ran MiXCR on the multiplex PCR reads. The sample carries around 1,200,000 distinct CDR3 sequences, less than 45% recorded once. The sequenced sample was peripheral blood or thyroid tissue (not recorded which). All receptors come from an adult man with Graves' hyperthyroidism.

The chain joins TRBV10-2 to TRBJ1-5, with D tentatively TRBD1 (6 bases). Germline CDR1 and CDR2: WSHSY and SAAADI. This CDR3 comprises 14 residues. V lost 2 bases to trimming and J lost 6 bases, with 11 bases between them. CDR3 in DNA: TGCGCCAGCAGTGAGGAGGGGGGTCTTCAGCCCCAGCATTTT. Amino acids: CASSEEGGLQPQHF.

This clonotype was counted between two and nine times. The chain links TRBV6-1 to TRBJ1-1; 8 bases align to TRBD1. V was clipped by 4 bases and J by 11 bases; unmatched bases: 9. The CDR3 consists of 13 residues. Per the germline V gene, CDR1 is MNHNS and CDR2 is SASEGT. The CDR3 protein is CASSATGGLEAFF. CDR3 nucleotide sequence: TGTGCCAGCAGTGCAACAGGGGGGCTAGAGGCTTTCTTT.

As to this clonotype: Given a much more abundant clone one base away, this may be a read error. The V gene is TRBV19, the J gene TRBJ1-5; no definite D call. The CDR3 runs 14 residues. V gave up 3 bases and J gave up 9 bases, with 15 bases separating them. Germline CDR1 and CDR2: LNHDA and SQIVND (reference sequence). In nucleotides, the CDR3 is TGTGCCAGTAGTATTCTTGCAGGAGATCGGCCCCAGCATTTT. The encoded protein is CASSILAGDRPQHF.

This clonotype has ten or more counts. The chain is built from TRBV7-2 and TRBJ2-5, with a weak D call TRBD2 (6 bases). CDR1 and CDR2 from the germline V gene are SGHTA and FQGNSA. V shed 6 bases and J shed 9 bases, with 23 bases lying between them. The CDR3 sequence is 15 residues long. The CDR3 region has the DNA TGTGCCAGCAGACCCTTCCCGGGAGCTCATCAGGCCCAGTACTTC. Translation gives CASRPFPGAHQAQYF.

This chain joins TRBV30 and TRBJ2-5, with 8 bases lining up with TRBD2. The CDR3 extends over 12 amino acids. Germline CDR1 GTSNPN, CDR2 SVGIG (reference sequence). Trimming removed 1 base from V and 7 bases from J; junction bases left unmatched: 2. The CDR3 sequence: CAWSAREGTQYF. Here the CDR3 DNA reads TGTGCCTGGAGTGCCCGGGAGGGGACCCAGTACTTC.

The chain carries TRBV4-1 and TRBJ2-5; D unresolved. Germline-derived CDR1 and CDR2 are MGHRA and YSYEKL. Trimming stripped 1 base from V and 5 bases from J, with 11 bases between. The CDR3 runs 14 residues. The CDR3 is CASSQVGMVETQYF. CDR3 nucleotides: TGCGCCAGCAGCCAAGTAGGGATGGTGGAGACCCAGTACTTC.

This clonotype has more than one count but fewer than ten. A read error may be the cause here, since a much bigger clone is one base away. This chain joins TRBV7-9 and TRBJ2-7, with unresolved D. This CDR3 region has 14 residues. CDR1 is SEHNR and CDR2 is FQNEAQ in the germline V gene (reference sequence). The CDR3 DNA reads as TGTGCCAGCAGCTCAGTGCGGACGGTCTACGGGCAGTACTTC. Residues: CASSSVRTVYGQYF.

This chain links TRBV11-2 with TRBJ2-5, with 9 bases that match TRBD2. Near its end, the DNA agrees better with TRBJ2-1, so the J call may be wrong. Germline CDR1 SGHAT, CDR2 FQNNGV. This CDR3 has 15 residues. The CDR3 sequence: CASSAGGRAKETQFF. In DNA form, the CDR3 reads TGTGCCAGCAGCGCAGGCGGGAGGGCCAAAGAGACCCAGTTCTTC.

V is TRBV2 and J is TRBJ2-2; D is undetermined. Germline-derived CDR1 and CDR2 are SNHLY and FYNNEI. The CDR3 is 12 amino acids. V gave up 7 bases and J gave up 4 bases, with 7 bases separating them. The CDR3 DNA reads as TGTGCCAGCAAACCTTTCACCGGGGAGCTGTTTTTT. It specifies CASKPFTGELFF.

This clonotype was counted many times. The chain carries TRBV15 and TRBJ1-5; no reliable D call. CDR3 length equals 15 residues. Deletions cut 3 bases from V and 4 bases from J, with 13 bases between. Germline lookup yields CDR1 LNHNV and CDR2 YYDKDF (reference sequence). CDR3: CATSSEGVRNQPQHF. CDR3 nucleotide sequence: TGTGCCACCAGCAGCGAGGGTGTGAGAAATCAGCCCCAGCATTTT.

The gene calls are TRBV9 and TRBJ2-2, with 10 bases lining up with TRBD1. Germline CDR1 reads SGDLS; CDR2 reads YYNGEE. The ends lost 7 bases at V and 6 bases at J; junction bases unmatched: 6. The CDR3 sequence is 14 residues long. Written as DNA, the CDR3 is TGTGCCAGCCTCCAGGACAGGGGGTCCGGGGAGCTGTTTTTT. Translation: CASLQDRGSGELFF.

This clonotype was seen ten or more times. This sequence joins TRBV7-9 and TRBJ1-1, with TRBD1 as a possible D gene (5 bases). CDR3 length: 17 residues. V was shortened by 3 bases and J by 3 bases, with 20 bases between the two germline ends. Germline CDR1 reads SEHNR; CDR2 reads FQNEAQ (reference sequence). CDR3 sequence (DNA): TGTGCCAGCAGCTTTTACGTGGGACTCGAGGCGTACACTGAAGCTTTCTTT. It is translated as CASSFYVGLEAYTEAFF. Combining the CDR3 with reference TRBV7-9 and TRBJ1-1 gives the whole variable domain DTGVSQNPRHKITKRGQNVTFRCDPISEHNRLYWYRQTLGQGPEFLTYFQNEAQLEKSRLLSDRFSAERPKGSFSTLEIQRTEQGDSAMYLCASSFYVGLEAYTEAFFGQGTRLTVV.

In this sample, this clonotype turned up many times. The genes are TRBV25-1 and TRBJ2-7, with 8 bases fitting TRBD2. The length of the CDR3 is 14 residues. Germline V gene lookup returns CDR1 MGHDK and CDR2 SYGVNS. V lost 9 bases, J lost 1 base, and 8 bases stayed unmatched. CDR3 loop: CASSGRARSYEQYF. The CDR3 DNA follows: TGTGCCAGTTCCGGGAGGGCCAGATCCTACGAGCAGTACTTC.

J is TRBJ1-2 and V is TRBV29-1; D remains ambiguous. Germline V gives CDR1 SQVTM, CDR2 ANQGSEA. V lost 6 bases and J 3 bases, leaving 20 bases between the germline ends. The CDR3 is 15 residues long. Here the CDR3 DNA reads TGCAGCGTAGATTATTTTGGTGTTCTTCACTATGGCTACACCTTC. Its protein is CSVDYFGVLHYGYTF.

The chain uses TRBV20-1 and TRBJ1-5; D gene uncertain. V lost 0 bases and J lost 0, with 18 bases in between. CDR1 DFQATT and CDR2 SNEGSKA come from the germline V gene (reference sequence). The CDR3 is made up of 18 amino acids. CDR3 coding DNA: TGCAGTGCTAGAGATGCGGCGACGGTAGGATATAGCAATCAGCCCCAGCATTTT. Translated: CSARDAATVGYSNQPQHF.

This clonotype showed up just a few times. At one end the junction does not follow the germline gene, possibly because of a read error. V and J are TRBV6-6 and TRBJ1-2; TRBD1 matches 8 bases. The CDR3 runs 14 residues. Germline CDR1 reads MNHNY; CDR2 reads SVGAGI (reference sequence). The CDR3 coding sequence is TGCGCCAGCAGTGAGTCCCAGGGGGCGCGTGGCTACACCTTC. Its translation is CASSESQGARGYTF.

This CDR3 is CASRGGYGELFF. In nucleotides, the CDR3 is TGTGCCAGCCGCGGGGGATACGGGGAGCTGTTTTTT. The chain uses TRBV7-9 and TRBJ2-2, with 7 positions matching TRBD2. CDR1 is SEHNR, CDR2 FQNEAQ, per germline (reference sequence). The CDR3 extends over 12 amino acids. V was pared by 8 bases and J by 7 bases, with 4 bases of the junction left unmatched.

This clonotype has a handful of counts. V and J are TRBV7-2 and TRBJ2-5; TRBD2 matches 14 bases. The length of the CDR3 is 17 residues. Germline V gene data show CDR1 as SGHTA and CDR2 as FQGNSA. Trimming removed 0 bases from V and 5 bases from J; junction bases left unmatched: 5. CDR3 sequence: CASSLATSGGDHETQYF. The DNA of the CDR3 is TGTGCCAGCAGCTTAGCGACTAGCGGGGGGGATCATGAGACCCAGTACTTC.

This clonotype appeared many times. The chain has TRBV20-1 and TRBJ2-7, with 12 nucleotides matching TRBD2. V trimming: 2 bases; J trimming: 3 bases; junction bases outside the gene matches: 8. Germline V gene lookup returns CDR1 DFQATT and CDR2 SNEGSKA (reference sequence). The CDR3 extends over 16 amino acids. CDR3 in amino acids: CSARMASGRAYYEQYF. CDR3 bases: TGCAGTGCTAGAATGGCTAGCGGGAGGGCTTACTACGAGCAGTACTTC.

V and J are TRBV30 and TRBJ2-7; 8 bases line up with TRBD1. The germline CDR1 and CDR2 sequences are GTSNPN and SVGIG (reference sequence). J lost 6 bases, V lost 5 bases, and 3 bases had no gene match. This CDR3 region has 11 residues. CDR3 in DNA: TGTGCCTGGGGACAGGGAACCGAGCAGTACTTC. Protein: CAWGQGTEQYF.

This clonotype was detected a few times. The chain joins TRBV2 to TRBJ2-3; TRBD2 agrees at 7 bases. V gave up 6 bases and J gave up 4 bases; unmatched junction bases: 4. Germline V CDR1 and CDR2: SNHLY, FYNNEI. The CDR3 extends over 13 amino acids. CDR3 nucleotides: TGTGCCAGCAGGAGCGGGACGGCAGATACGCAGTATTTT. Translation gives CASRSGTADTQYF.

The chain links TRBV29-1 to TRBJ2-5, with a tentative D call TRBD1 (5 bases). The CDR3 has 13 amino acids. CDR1 is SQVTM, CDR2 ANQGSEA, per germline. With 7 bases removed from V and 7 bases from J, the gap between germline ends came to 19 bases. CDR3 sequence: CSAETTGQGTQYF. The CDR3 DNA follows: TGCAGCGCCGAGACGACGGGTCAGGGGACCCAGTACTTC.

The table lists this clonotype with many counts. CDR3 DNA sequence: TGTGCCAGCAGCTTAGTGGTTCTAGGAAACACTGAAGCTTTCTTT. Translation gives CASSLVVLGNTEAFF. J is TRBJ1-1 and V is TRBV7-2; unclear D gene. CDR3 length equals 15 residues. The V gene lost 1 base and the J gene lost 2 bases, with 11 bases spanning the gap. Germline V CDR1 and CDR2: SGHTA, FQGNSA.

J is TRBJ1-3 and V is TRBV2, with 10 bases that match TRBD1. The CDR3 contains 15 residues. V shed 5 bases, J shed 3 bases, and the junction held 4 bases outside the gene matches. Germline assignment: CDR1 SNHLY and CDR2 FYNNEI. This chain's CDR3 is CASSLRDRGGNTIYF. The CDR3 DNA reads TGTGCCAGCAGTCTCCGGGACAGGGGTGGAAACACCATATATTTT.